These 29 T cell receptor beta chains were all obtained from the same sample, sequenced in a study of T cell responses to AZD1222 COVID-19 vaccine. Only in-frame clones appear in the TCRdb table, and some are missing; sequencing was by immunoSEQ multiplex PCR. The sample shows 120,000 to 150,000 clones, around 90% of them seen only once. Source: peripheral blood, taken 28 days after the second AZD1222 dose. These TCRs come from an adult who received the AZD1222 COVID-19 vaccine.

The gene calls are TRBV29-1 and TRBJ2-3; TRBD2 aligns across 10 bases. Germline V gives CDR1 SQVTM, CDR2 ANQGSEA. This CDR3 has 15 residues. V trimming: 4 bases; J trimming: 2 bases; junction bases outside the gene matches: 6. The CDR3 DNA reads as TGCAGCGTTGGAGAGACTAGCGGGCCCACAGATACGCAGTATTTT. Its protein product is CSVGETSGPTDTQYF.

The V gene is TRBV6-2 or TRBV6-3, the J gene TRBJ2-7; possible D gene TRBD2, 6 bases. Trimming took off 3 bases at V and 3 bases at J, with 15 bases between the two ends. Germline loops: CDR1 MNHEY, CDR2 SVGEGT. The length of the CDR3 is 15 residues. CDR3 region: CASSYIWRGIYEQYF. In DNA, the CDR3 is TGTGCCAGCAGTTATATTTGGAGGGGTATCTACGAGCAGTACTTC.

V usage is TRBV28 and J usage is TRBJ1-5; D possibly corresponds to TRBD1 (6 bases). The CDR3 sequence is 17 residues long. The germline V and J ends were trimmed by 6 bases and 0 bases, with 18 bases remaining between them. Looked up from germline, CDR1 is MDHEN and CDR2 is SYDVKM. DNA for the CDR3: TGTGCCAGCAGGACGGGAAAAGGGGGGTATAGCAATCAGCCCCAGCATTTT. Amino acid sequence: CASRTGKGGYSNQPQHF.

This chain connects TRBV6-2 or TRBV6-3 to TRBJ1-6, with D uncertain. CDR3 size: 16 residues. V was clipped by 2 bases and J by 0 bases, with 8 bases between them. Germline CDR1 is MNHEY and CDR2 is SVGEGT. CDR3 protein: CASSYRGSSYNSPLHF. The CDR3 nucleotides read TGTGCCAGCAGTTACAGAGGAAGCTCCTATAATTCACCCCTCCACTTT.

This chain links TRBV12-3 or TRBV12-4 with TRBJ2-1, with 7 bases fitting TRBD2. V lost 3 bases and J lost 11; bases outside the gene matches: 7. The CDR3 covers 13 residues. The CDR3 here is CASSFGGLIKQFF. The CDR3 DNA sequence: TGTGCCAGCAGTTTTGGGGGACTAATCAAGCAGTTCTTC.

J is TRBJ1-2 and V is TRBV7-3; the match to TRBD1 covers 7 bases. Germline-derived CDR1 and CDR2 are SGHTA and FQGTGA. The length of the CDR3 is 14 residues. The V gene end was trimmed by 5 bases and the J gene end by 3 bases; junction bases not matched to a gene: 6. CDR3 in amino acids: CASSPQGGYYGYTF. In DNA form, the CDR3 reads TGTGCCAGCAGCCCCCAGGGGGGATACTATGGCTACACCTTC.

This clone has a handful of counts. The chain employs TRBV3-1 (or the pseudogene TRBV3-2) and TRBJ1-3; D unclear. V was clipped by 1 base and J by 2 bases, with 9 bases between them. Germline V gene lookup returns CDR1 LGHDT and CDR2 YNNKEL (reference sequence). This CDR3 is 15 amino acids long. CDR3 in amino acids: CASSQGQKPGNTIYF. CDR3 bases: TGTGCCAGCAGCCAAGGTCAGAAGCCTGGAAACACCATATATTTT.

The V and J genes are TRBV6-5 and TRBJ2-7, with TRBD2 matching 13 bases. Germline CDR1 is MNHEY and CDR2 is SVGAGI. The V and J ends lost 5 bases and 6 bases, in that order; junction bases with no gene match: 7. The CDR3 runs 15 residues. CDR3 amino acids: CASSRGLAGWSEQYF. The CDR3 nucleotides read TGTGCCAGCAGTCGGGGACTAGCGGGGTGGAGCGAGCAGTACTTC.

J is TRBJ1-6 and V is TRBV12-3 or TRBV12-4, with D unclear. V lost 1 base and J lost 7, with 5 bases in between. The CDR3 contains 13 residues. CDR3 loop: CASSLVENSPLHF. As DNA, the CDR3 is TGTGCCAGCAGTTTAGTAGAGAATTCACCCCTCCACTTT.

V gene TRBV15 combines with J gene TRBJ2-1; TRBD1 is a possible D gene (6 bases). Germline V gene sequence: CDR1 LNHNV, CDR2 YYDKDF (reference sequence). Trimming removed 5 bases from V and 0 bases from J, with 14 bases in between. CDR3 size: 16 residues. The CDR3 is CATSGITGSSYNEQFF. The CDR3 nucleotides read TGTGCCACCAGCGGCATTACAGGGAGCTCCTACAATGAGCAGTTCTTC.

This chain joins TRBV12-3 or TRBV12-4 and TRBJ2-5, with D unresolved. The ends were cut back, 6 bases at V and 9 bases at J, with 14 bases in the middle. The CDR3 runs 12 residues. The CDR3 reads CASSPSAVAQYF. The CDR3 coding sequence is TGTGCCAGCAGCCCTTCCGCCGTGGCCCAGTACTTC.

The chain is built from TRBV28 and TRBJ2-3; TRBD2 agrees at 7 bases. V gave up 2 bases and J gave up 1 base; unmatched junction bases: 15. Germline loops: CDR1 MDHEN, CDR2 SYDVKM. The CDR3 consists of 19 residues. The CDR3 spells CASSLLAAGVPGGTDTQYF. CDR3 bases: TGTGCCAGCAGTTTACTTGCTGCGGGAGTTCCGGGTGGCACAGATACGCAGTATTTT.

The chain carries TRBV7-9 and TRBJ2-7, with D perhaps TRBD2 (5 bases). CDR1 and CDR2 from the germline V gene are SEHNR and FQNEAQ (reference sequence). Between the trimmed V and J ends, which lost 0 bases and 7 bases, there was a span of 10 bases. The CDR3 spans 13 residues. CDR3 sequence: CASSLAGVGEQYF. The CDR3 nucleotides are TGTGCCAGCAGCTTAGCGGGAGTGGGAGAGCAGTACTTC.

This clone came up once. This chain uses TRBV28 with TRBJ2-4; D gene unclear. Trimming stripped 2 bases from V and 9 bases from J, with 5 bases between. The CDR3 is made up of 11 amino acids. In germline, CDR1 is MDHEN, CDR2 SYDVKM. DNA for the CDR3: TGTGCCAGCAGTTTAGAGTTCATTCAGTACTTC. As protein: CASSLEFIQYF.

This clone has a single count. The V and J genes are TRBV25-1 and TRBJ1-1; D gene uncertain. CDR1 is MGHDK, CDR2 SYGVNS, per germline. The CDR3 sequence is 12 residues long. V shed 0 bases and J shed 4 bases, with 3 bases lying between them. CDR3 region: CASSEYPTEAFF. The CDR3 DNA follows: TGTGCCAGCAGTGAATATCCCACTGAAGCTTTCTTT.

This chain uses TRBV9 with TRBJ1-3, with TRBD1 matching over 7 bases. The germline V gene has CDR1 SGDLS and CDR2 YYNGEE. With 1 base clipped from V and 8 bases from J, the junction kept 6 bases outside the gene matches. This CDR3 comprises 14 residues. For the CDR3, the DNA is TGTGCCAGCAGCGTACATCGAGGGACAGACACCATATATTTT. Amino acids: CASSVHRGTDTIYF.

This sequence joins TRBV19 and TRBJ2-5; D tentatively fits TRBD1 or TRBD2 (5 bases each). Between the trimmed V and J ends, which lost 5 bases and 1 base, there was a span of 23 bases. Germline V gene data show CDR1 as LNHDA and CDR2 as SQIVND (reference sequence). This CDR3 contains 18 residues. CDR3 in DNA: TGTGCCAGTAGTCCAATACCCAAATTCTCGAGGGGCCAAGAGACCCAGTACTTC. Its protein is CASSPIPKFSRGQETQYF.

The V call is TRBV7-3, the J call TRBJ2-3, with 7 nucleotides matching TRBD1. Germline trimming cut 5 bases from V and 5 bases from J; bases unmatched to any gene: 10. Per germline, CDR1 SGHTA and CDR2 FQGTGA. The CDR3 runs 15 residues. The CDR3 coding sequence is TGTGCCAGCAGCCCCGGCAGGGGGTGGGGAGATACGCAGTATTTT. Protein sequence: CASSPGRGWGDTQYF.

The gene calls are TRBV2 and TRBJ2-5; D is perhaps TRBD1 (6 bases). Germline V CDR1 and CDR2: SNHLY, FYNNEI. Trimming removed 7 bases at V and 1 base at J, with 10 bases between. The CDR3 spans 13 residues. This CDR3 reads CASIQTGQETQYF. For the CDR3, the DNA is TGTGCCAGCATTCAGACAGGCCAAGAGACCCAGTACTTC.

The chain recombines TRBV7-8 with TRBJ2-7; D is perhaps TRBD2 (6 bases). Trimming took off 1 base at V and 6 bases at J, with 16 bases between the two ends. The germline V gene encodes CDR1 SGHVS and CDR2 FQNEAQ. CDR3 size: 15 residues. The CDR3 sequence is CASSLVPGGPSEQYF. The CDR3 coding sequence is TGTGCCAGCAGCTTAGTCCCCGGGGGTCCGAGCGAGCAGTACTTC.

This sequence joins TRBV5-1 and TRBJ2-7; no clear D. With 2 bases removed from V and 6 bases from J, the gap between germline ends came to 9 bases. The CDR3 length is 12 residues. Looked up from germline, CDR1 is SGHRS and CDR2 is YFSETQ. Here the CDR3 reads CASSFESTEQYF. CDR3 sequence (DNA): TGCGCCAGCAGCTTTGAGTCTACCGAGCAGTACTTC.

The rearrangement uses TRBV21-1 and TRBJ2-5; the D call in the table, TRBD1, was not verified against the DNA. TRBV21-1 is recorded as a pseudogene. This CDR3 comprises 15 residues. CDR3 coding DNA: TGTGCCAGCAGCGCCGGACAGGGGGAATCGGAGACCCAGTACTTC. Translating it yields CASSAGQGESETQYF.

The chain is built from TRBV7-2 and TRBJ1-1; D unresolved. Trimming cost V 2 bases and J 0 bases, with 10 bases left between them. This CDR3 has 15 amino acids. Germline assignment: CDR1 SGHTA and CDR2 FQGNSA. The CDR3 DNA sequence: TGTGCCAGCAGCTTATGGGTCGGGATGAACACTGAAGCTTTCTTT. Protein product: CASSLWVGMNTEAFF.

This chain links TRBV12-3 or TRBV12-4 with TRBJ2-7; TRBD1 might be the D (5 bases). V gave up 1 base and J gave up 5 bases, with 6 bases separating them. The CDR3 has 12 residues. CDR3 residues: CASSLGQNEQYF. CDR3 sequence (DNA): TGTGCCAGCAGTTTAGGACAGAACGAGCAGTACTTC.

The chain combines TRBV18 with TRBJ1-1; D remains ambiguous. The V end lost 3 bases, the J end lost 0 bases, and 17 bases lay between the germline ends. This CDR3 has 17 residues. CDR1 and CDR2 from the germline V gene are KGHSH and LQKENI. CDR3 nucleotide sequence: TGTGCCAGCTCACCCGCTTACGGACTCCCCATGAACACTGAAGCTTTCTTT. This sequence encodes CASSPAYGLPMNTEAFF.

V is TRBV14 and J is TRBJ1-2; possibly TRBD1 for D (6 bases). This CDR3 comprises 13 residues. Between the trimmed V and J ends, which lost 5 bases and 2 bases, there was a span of 9 bases. CDR1 SGHDN and CDR2 FVKESK come from the germline V gene. DNA for the CDR3: TGTGCCAGCAGCACGGACAGAAACTATGGCTACACCTTC. Translation gives CASSTDRNYGYTF.

The chain recombines TRBV6-4 with TRBJ1-1, with D perhaps matching TRBD1 (6 bases). The V end lost 4 bases, the J end lost 2 bases, and 26 bases lay between the germline ends. CDR3 size: 19 residues. Germline-derived CDR1 and CDR2 are MRHNA and SNTAGT. CDR3 sequence (DNA): TGTGCCAGCAGTGCCCCCAACTACAGGGTATCCCATGCAAACACTGAAGCTTTCTTT. Amino acid sequence: CASSAPNYRVSHANTEAFF.

The rearrangement uses TRBV24-1 and TRBJ2-7, with D unclear. V was pared by 4 bases and J by 3 bases, with 9 bases between. CDR3 length: 13 residues. Germline V lookup: CDR1 KGHDR, CDR2 SFDVKD. DNA for the CDR3: TGTGCCACCAGTGACCCCGTGGACTACGAGCAGTACTTC. Protein sequence: CATSDPVDYEQYF.

The CDR3 DNA reads TGTGCCAGCTCCGGACGGGGCACAGATACGCAGTATTTT. Translated: CASSGRGTDTQYF. The rearrangement uses TRBV28 and TRBJ2-3; D not resolved. The germline V gene encodes CDR1 MDHEN and CDR2 SYDVKM. V was pared by 8 bases and J by 1 base, with 10 bases between. CDR3 length equals 13 residues.